This TCR beta chain was retrieved from a study of blood T cell repertoires in COVID-19. Looking at the study overall: Both acute and convalescent COVID-19 samples were obtained from the United States, Italy and Spain. From T cells, B-cell-depleted T cells, or PBMCs came the material, which was cDNA or gDNA.

The authors' processing: Estimates of nucleated cell counts were drawn from the amplification of reference gene primers. Clones were read by immunoSEQ multiplex PCR, and TCRdb kept only the in-frame ones, dropping some. V and J calls plus clone size are reproduced from that table; the DNA served to infer D and trimming. The data contain about 110,000 clones, around 80% of them singletons. This CDR3 has 15 residues. After removal of 4 bases from V and 8 bases from J, the junction contained 9 bases not matched to a gene. Germline CDR1 is SGHRS and CDR2 is YFSETQ. This receptor was taken from an elderly woman with acute or convalescent COVID-19. V gene TRBV5-1 combines with J gene TRBJ2-1; 10 positions match TRBD1. The material sequenced was peripheral blood. CDR3: CASSEGQGNVDEQFF. In DNA form, the CDR3 reads TGCGCCAGCAGCGAGGGACAGGGGAATGTAGATGAGCAGTTCTTC.